A selection of T cell receptor beta chains follows, all from one sample in a study of blood T cell repertoires in COVID-19. TCRdb's copy holds only in-frame clones and misses some; the assay was immunoSEQ multiplex PCR. In the table there are about 220,000 clones, around 80% of which are singletons. The sequenced material came from peripheral blood. Every receptor here comes from a woman aged 70 to 79 with acute or convalescent COVID-19. Both conserved end residues are part of each CDR3. Fields, in order: clone size, D gene, J gene, V gene, CDR3 protein, CDR3 DNA. D genes are given only for firm matches. Size is stated for part of the rows, as once, few or many counts, or as a class when the clone is expanded.

-	-	TRBJ1-6	TRBV27	CASSLWGPDGGGSPLHF	TGTGCCAGCAGTTTATGGGGCCCGGATGGGGGAGGATCACCCCTCCACTTT
-	TRBD2	TRBJ2-3	TRBV11-2	CASSLGQAGGADTQYF	TGTGCCAGCAGCTTAGGTCAAGCGGGGGGGGCAGATACGCAGTATTTT
-	-	TRBJ1-5	TRBV7-2	CASSLADQGSNQPQHF	TGTGCCAGCAGCTTAGCGGATCAGGGGAGCAATCAGCCCCAGCATTTT
-	-	TRBJ2-7	TRBV11-2	CASSLPGTLSYEQYF	TGTGCCAGCAGCTTACCCGGGACATTGTCCTACGAGCAGTACTTC
-	-	TRBJ1-1	TRBV7-8	CASSLNSYTEAFF	TGTGCCAGCAGCTTAAATTCATACACTGAAGCTTTCTTT
-	-	TRBJ1-2	TRBV4-1	CASSPGQKYGYTF	TGCGCCAGCAGCCCCGGACAGAAATATGGCTACACCTTC
-	-	TRBJ2-2	TRBV6-4	CASTREFTGNTGELFF	TGTGCCAGCACTCGAGAATTTACTGGGAACACCGGGGAGCTGTTTTTT
-	-	TRBJ2-7	TRBV4-1	CASSQTSGAPYEQYF	TGCGCCAGCAGCCAGACTAGTGGGGCGCCCTACGAGCAGTACTTC
few	-	TRBJ2-6	TRBV25-1	CASSESGANVLTF	TGTGCCAGCAGTGAATCGGGGGCCAACGTCCTGACTTTC
-	TRBD2	TRBJ2-3	TRBV3-1/TRBV3-2	CASSQGLAGGTQYF	TGTGCCAGCAGCCAAGGTTTAGCGGGGGGCACGCAGTATTTT
-	-	TRBJ2-3	TRBV7-2	CASSLGWLIGDTQYF	TGTGCCAGCAGCTTAGGCTGGCTTATCGGGGATACGCAGTATTTT
-	-	TRBJ2-2	TRBV7-2	CASSLPAGPRTGELFF	TGTGCCAGCAGCTTGCCTGCGGGGCCACGCACCGGGGAGCTGTTTTTT
-	-	TRBJ1-1	TRBV3-1/TRBV3-2	CASSQQGWNTEAFF	TGTGCCAGCAGCCAACAGGGTTGGAACACTGAAGCTTTCTTT
-	-	TRBJ1-2	TRBV3-1/TRBV3-2	CASSQSGAVDGYTF	TGTGCCAGCAGCCAATCAGGAGCGGTCGATGGCTACACCTTC
once	-	TRBJ2-4	TRBV7-2	CASSARAGRNIQYF	TGTGCCAGCAGCGCAAGGGCAGGGAGGAACATTCAGTACTTC
-	TRBD2	TRBJ2-5	TRBV10-3	CAISDSVRGETQYF	TGTGCCATCAGTGATTCGGTGCGGGGGGAGACCCAGTACTTC
-	-	TRBJ2-1	TRBV5-1	CASSLESGYNEQFF	TGCGCCAGCAGCTTAGAGAGCGGGTACAATGAGCAGTTCTTC
-	TRBD1	TRBJ2-5	TRBV7-2	CASSLRTGMGLGETQYF	TGTGCCAGCAGTTTAAGGACAGGGATGGGGTTAGGAGAGACCCAGTACTTC
few	TRBD1	TRBJ1-6	TRBV6-6	CASSQETGGRSPLHF	TGTGCCAGCAGCCAAGAAACAGGGGGGAGGTCACCCCTCCACTTT
-	TRBD2	TRBJ2-1	TRBV6-5	CASSLAGVNEQFF	TGTGCCAGCAGCCTAGCGGGGGTCAATGAGCAGTTCTTC
-	-	TRBJ1-4	TRBV7-9	CASSLGSAGMINEKLFF	TGTGCCAGCAGCTTAGGCTCTGCAGGGATGATTAATGAAAAACTGTTTTTT
-	TRBD1	TRBJ2-5	TRBV5-4	CASSNTGTGWQTQYF	TGTGCCAGCAGCAACACCGGGACAGGGTGGCAGACCCAGTACTTC
-	TRBD1	TRBJ1-1	TRBV11-1	CASRQGGNTEAFF	TGTGCCAGCAGGCAGGGGGGGAACACTGAAGCTTTCTTT
-	-	TRBJ1-5	TRBV2	CASRQQGSNQPQHF	TGTGCCAGCAGGCAACAGGGTAGCAATCAGCCCCAGCATTTT
-	TRBD2	TRBJ2-2	TRBV18	CASSPLVAGSTGELFF	TGTGCCAGCTCACCACTTGTAGCGGGTAGCACCGGGGAGCTGTTTTTT
-	TRBD1	TRBJ2-5	TRBV24-1	CATSDPGQGQETQYF	TGTGCCACCAGTGATCCGGGACAGGGTCAAGAGACCCAGTACTTC
-	TRBD2	TRBJ2-1	TRBV9	CASSVGGGTPLNEQFF	TGTGCCAGCAGCGTAGGGGGAGGGACCCCTCTCAATGAGCAGTTCTTC
-	-	TRBJ2-3	TRBV7-2	CASSPGTGTRYQYF	TGTGCCAGCAGCCCCGGAACCGGGACAAGATATCAGTATTTT
-	-	TRBJ2-7	TRBV6-6	CASSTTGTNYEQYF	TGTGCCAGCAGTACGACCGGGACAAACTACGAGCAGTACTTC
-	-	TRBJ2-1	TRBV4-3	CASSQGNYEQFF	TGCGCCAGCAGCCAAGGAAACTATGAGCAGTTCTTC
-	TRBD1	TRBJ2-3	TRBV15	CATSRGTGAPDTQYF	TGTGCCACCAGCAGAGGCACAGGGGCCCCAGATACGCAGTATTTT
-	-	TRBJ2-5	TRBV5-1	CASSFVGRSETQYF	TGCGCCAGCAGCTTCGTGGGCAGGTCGGAGACCCAGTACTTC
-	-	TRBJ2-1	TRBV18	CASSPTDSYNEQFF	TGTGCCAGCTCACCGACTGATTCCTACAATGAGCAGTTCTTC
-	-	TRBJ1-2	TRBV29-1	CSVVQRYGYTF	TGCAGCGTTGTTCAACGGTATGGCTACACCTTC
-	TRBD1	TRBJ1-1	TRBV3-1/TRBV3-2	CASSQRGGTEAFF	TGTGCCAGCAGCCAAAGAGGGGGCACAGAAGCTTTCTTT
-	TRBD2	TRBJ2-1	TRBV5-4	CASSLRLAGPNEQFF	TGTGCCAGCAGCTTGAGGCTAGCGGGGCCCAATGAGCAGTTCTTC
-	-	TRBJ2-3	TRBV21-1	CASSLAEFVADTQYF	TGTGCCAGCAGCCTTGCGGAGTTTGTAGCAGATACGCAGTATTTT
few	TRBD2	TRBJ2-2	TRBV28	CASSRGLAGTGELFF	TGTGCCAGCAGCCGCGGACTAGCGGGAACCGGGGAGCTGTTTTTT
-	-	TRBJ1-1	TRBV5-6	CASSLDRNTEAFF	TGTGCCAGCAGCTTGGACAGGAACACTGAAGCTTTCTTT
-	-	TRBJ2-7	TRBV10-1	CASSDPGSYEQYF	TGCGCCAGCAGTGATCCCGGTTCCTACGAGCAGTACTTC
-	-	TRBJ2-1	TRBV3-1/TRBV3-2	CASSQDSDEQFF	TGTGCCAGCAGCCAAGATTCCGATGAGCAGTTCTTC
-	TRBD1	TRBJ2-7	TRBV6-5	CASIRQQGTYEQYF	TGTGCCAGCATTAGACAACAGGGGACCTACGAGCAGTACTTC
-	TRBD1	TRBJ2-7	TRBV29-1	CSVRPTGSHEQYF	TGCAGCGTTCGCCCGACAGGGTCCCACGAGCAGTACTTC
-	-	TRBJ2-7	TRBV5-1	CASSAATPGEQYF	TGCGCCAGCAGCGCCGCTACACCGGGCGAGCAGTACTTC
-	-	TRBJ2-7	TRBV14	CASSQDRSKPYEQYF	TGTGCCAGCAGCCAAGATCGTAGCAAGCCCTACGAGCAGTACTTC
once	-	TRBJ1-2	TRBV25-1	CASSEYDSPYGYTF	TGTGCCAGCAGTGAATATGACAGCCCCTATGGCTACACCTTC